A single TCR beta chain is shown here with its context. The antigen is undetermined. The donors were in the approximately 110-subject validation cohort; that cohort was separate from the roughly 700-subject first cohort. These data are taken from a study of cytomegalovirus exposure and HLA in healthy donors. About the research overall: The approximately 670 first-cohort repertoires and the 95 to 150 validation repertoires shared the same platform, a later analysis reported. Overall study results and limits: In vitro testing confirmed three CMV-associated chains as specific for CMV antigens. A list of more than 150 TCR beta chains associated with cytomegalovirus was given.

V was shortened by 0 bases and J by 4 bases, with 7 bases between the two germline ends. This CDR3 has 14 amino acids. The germline CDR1 and CDR2 sequences are WSHSY and SAAADI. The assay was immunoSEQ multiplex PCR, and TCRdb's table has in-frame clones only and misses some. The data show 130,000 or so clones, 85% to 90% seen once. The V call is TRBV10-2, the J call TRBJ1-3; the D is unclear. The sample was PBMCs. The TCR originated in a young man in good health and CMV-seronegative. The CDR3 coding sequence is TGCGCCAGCAGTGAGTCTCGGCGGGGAAACACCATATATTTT. Protein product: CASSESRRGNTIYF.